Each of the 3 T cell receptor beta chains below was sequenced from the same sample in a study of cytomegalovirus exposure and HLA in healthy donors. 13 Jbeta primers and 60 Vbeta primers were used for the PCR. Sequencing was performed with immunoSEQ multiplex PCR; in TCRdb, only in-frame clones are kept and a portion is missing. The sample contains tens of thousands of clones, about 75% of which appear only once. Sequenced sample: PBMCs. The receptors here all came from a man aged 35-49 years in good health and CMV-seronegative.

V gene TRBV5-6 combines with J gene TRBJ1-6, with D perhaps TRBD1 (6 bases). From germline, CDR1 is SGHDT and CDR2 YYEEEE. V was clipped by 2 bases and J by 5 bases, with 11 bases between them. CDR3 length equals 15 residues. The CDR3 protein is CASSFTGSHNSPLHF. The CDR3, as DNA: TGTGCCAGCAGCTTTACAGGGAGCCATAATTCACCCCTCCACTTT.

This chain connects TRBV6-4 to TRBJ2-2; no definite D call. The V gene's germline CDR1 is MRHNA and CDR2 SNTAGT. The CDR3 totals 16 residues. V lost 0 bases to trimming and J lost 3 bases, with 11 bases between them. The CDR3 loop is CASSDSQLLHTGELFF. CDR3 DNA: TGTGCCAGCAGTGACTCCCAATTACTCCACACCGGGGAGCTGTTTTTT.

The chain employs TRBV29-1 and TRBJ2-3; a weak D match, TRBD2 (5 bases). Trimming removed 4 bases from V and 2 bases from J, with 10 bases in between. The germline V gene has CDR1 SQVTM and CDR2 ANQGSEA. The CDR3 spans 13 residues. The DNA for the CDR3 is TGCAGCGTTGTTGACCGGGACACAGATACGCAGTATTTT. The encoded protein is CSVVDRDTDTQYF.